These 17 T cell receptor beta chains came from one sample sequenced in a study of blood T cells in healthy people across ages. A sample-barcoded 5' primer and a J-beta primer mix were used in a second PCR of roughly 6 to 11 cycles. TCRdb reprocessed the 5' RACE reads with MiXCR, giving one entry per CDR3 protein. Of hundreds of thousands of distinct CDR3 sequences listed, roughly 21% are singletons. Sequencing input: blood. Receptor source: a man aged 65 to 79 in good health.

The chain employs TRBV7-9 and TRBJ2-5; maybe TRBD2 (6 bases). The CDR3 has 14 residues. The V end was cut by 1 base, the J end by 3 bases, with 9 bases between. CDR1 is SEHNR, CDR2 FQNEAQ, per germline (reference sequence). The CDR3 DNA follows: TGTGCCAGCAGCTTAGGCGGGAAGGAAGAGACCCAGTACTTC. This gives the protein CASSLGGKEETQYF.

Written as DNA, the CDR3 is TGTGCTAGTGGTTTGGCTCTAGCTTCGAACACCGGGGAGCTGTTTTTT. Translated, it gives CASGLALASNTGELFF. The chain links TRBV12-5 to TRBJ2-2; D is perhaps TRBD2 (5 bases). This CDR3 is built from 16 residues. V was shortened by 1 base and J by 0 bases, with 9 bases between the two germline ends. Germline V gene sequence: CDR1 LGHNT, CDR2 FRNRAP.

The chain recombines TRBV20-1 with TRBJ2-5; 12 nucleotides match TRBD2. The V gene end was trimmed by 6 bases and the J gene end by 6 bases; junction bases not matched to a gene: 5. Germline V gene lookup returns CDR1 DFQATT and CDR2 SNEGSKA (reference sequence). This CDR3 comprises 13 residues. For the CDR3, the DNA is TGCAGTGCAGGGACTAGCGGGTTCAAGACCCAGTACTTC. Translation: CSAGTSGFKTQYF.

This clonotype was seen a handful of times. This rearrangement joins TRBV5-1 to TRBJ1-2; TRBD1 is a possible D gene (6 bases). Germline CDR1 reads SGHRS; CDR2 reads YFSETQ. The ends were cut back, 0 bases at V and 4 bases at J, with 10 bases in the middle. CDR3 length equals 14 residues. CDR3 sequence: CASSLADRSYGYTF. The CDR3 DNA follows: TGCGCCAGCAGCTTGGCCGACAGGAGCTATGGCTACACCTTC. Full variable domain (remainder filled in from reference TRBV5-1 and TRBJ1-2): KAGVTQTPRYLIKTRGQQVTLSCSPISGHRSVSWYQQTPGQGLQFLFEYFSETQRNKGNFPGRFSGRQFSNSRSEMNVSTLELGDSALYLCASSLADRSYGYTFGSGTRLTVV.

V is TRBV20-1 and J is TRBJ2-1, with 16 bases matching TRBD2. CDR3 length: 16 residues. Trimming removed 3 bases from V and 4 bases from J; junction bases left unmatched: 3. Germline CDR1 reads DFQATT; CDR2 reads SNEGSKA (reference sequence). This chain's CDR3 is CSARGTSGRGYNEQFF. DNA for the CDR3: TGCAGTGCTAGGGGGACTAGCGGGAGGGGATACAATGAGCAGTTCTTC.

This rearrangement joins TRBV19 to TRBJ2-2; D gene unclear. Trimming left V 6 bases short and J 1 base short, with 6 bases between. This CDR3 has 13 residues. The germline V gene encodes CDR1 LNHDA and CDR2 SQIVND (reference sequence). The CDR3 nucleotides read TGTGCCAGTAGGACGAGGAACACCGGGGAGCTGTTTTTT. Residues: CASRTRNTGELFF.

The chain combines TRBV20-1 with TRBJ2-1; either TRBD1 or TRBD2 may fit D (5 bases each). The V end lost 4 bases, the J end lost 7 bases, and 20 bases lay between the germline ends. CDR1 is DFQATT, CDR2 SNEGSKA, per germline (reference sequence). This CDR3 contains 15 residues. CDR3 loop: CSAIRGGHARNEQFF. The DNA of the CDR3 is TGCAGTGCTATTCGGGGTGGACATGCTCGAAATGAGCAGTTCTTC.

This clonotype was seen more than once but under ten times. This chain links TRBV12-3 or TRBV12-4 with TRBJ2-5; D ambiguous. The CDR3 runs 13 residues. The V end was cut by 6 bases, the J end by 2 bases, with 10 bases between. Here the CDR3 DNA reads TGTGCCAGCAGGTTCTCCTCGCAAGAGACCCAGTACTTC. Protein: CASRFSSQETQYF.

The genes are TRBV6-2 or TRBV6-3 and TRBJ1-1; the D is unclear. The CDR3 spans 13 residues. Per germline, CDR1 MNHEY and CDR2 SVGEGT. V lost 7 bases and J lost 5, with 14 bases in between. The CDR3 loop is CASTAPGRTEAFF. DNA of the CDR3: TGTGCCAGCACGGCACCGGGGAGGACTGAAGCTTTCTTT.

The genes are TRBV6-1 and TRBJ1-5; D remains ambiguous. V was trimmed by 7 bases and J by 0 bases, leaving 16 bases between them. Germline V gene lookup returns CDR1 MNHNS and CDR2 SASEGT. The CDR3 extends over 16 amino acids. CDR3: CASTLEGGYSNQPQHF. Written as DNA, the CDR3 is TGTGCCAGCACTCTCGAGGGAGGGTATAGCAATCAGCCCCAGCATTTT.

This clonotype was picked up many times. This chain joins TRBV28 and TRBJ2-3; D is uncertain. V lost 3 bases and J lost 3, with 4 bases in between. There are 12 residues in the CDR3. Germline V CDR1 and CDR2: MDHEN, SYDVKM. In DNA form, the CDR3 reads TGTGCCAGCAGTTTGAGAACAGATACGCAGTATTTT. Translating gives CASSLRTDTQYF.

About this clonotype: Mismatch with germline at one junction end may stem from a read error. The CDR3 loop reads CASSLPGTSGTNGQFF. In DNA, the CDR3 is TGTGCCAGCAGCCTTCCCGGGACTAGCGGAACTAATGGGCAGTTCTTC. The V gene is TRBV7-3, the J gene TRBJ2-1; 11 bases map to TRBD2. CDR1 is SGHTA, CDR2 FQGTGA, per germline. CDR3 size: 16 residues.

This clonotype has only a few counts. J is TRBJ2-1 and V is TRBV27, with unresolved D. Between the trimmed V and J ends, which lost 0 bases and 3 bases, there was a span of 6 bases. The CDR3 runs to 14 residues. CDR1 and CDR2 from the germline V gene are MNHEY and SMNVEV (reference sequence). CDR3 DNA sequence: TGTGCCAGCAGTTTATCGGCCGACTACAATGAGCAGTTCTTC. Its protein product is CASSLSADYNEQFF.

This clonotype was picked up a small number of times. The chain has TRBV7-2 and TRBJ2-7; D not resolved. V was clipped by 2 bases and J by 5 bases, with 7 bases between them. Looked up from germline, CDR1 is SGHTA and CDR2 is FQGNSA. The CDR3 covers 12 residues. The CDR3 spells CASSLSDHEQYF. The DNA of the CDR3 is TGTGCCAGCAGCTTATCCGATCACGAGCAGTACTTC.

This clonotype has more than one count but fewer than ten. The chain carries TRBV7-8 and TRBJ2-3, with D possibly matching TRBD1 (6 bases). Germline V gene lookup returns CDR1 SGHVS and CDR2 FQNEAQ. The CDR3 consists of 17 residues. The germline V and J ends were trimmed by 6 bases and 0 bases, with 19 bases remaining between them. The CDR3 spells CASSFIQGMESTDTQYF. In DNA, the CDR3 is TGTGCCAGCAGTTTTATACAGGGTATGGAAAGCACAGATACGCAGTATTTT.

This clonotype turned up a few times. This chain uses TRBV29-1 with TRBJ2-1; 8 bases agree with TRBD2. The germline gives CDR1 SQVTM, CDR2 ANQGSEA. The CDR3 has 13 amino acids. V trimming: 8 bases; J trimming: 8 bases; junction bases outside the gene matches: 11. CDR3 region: CSSRGGRIDEQFF. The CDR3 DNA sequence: TGCAGCTCACGGGGCGGGAGGATAGATGAGCAGTTCTTC.

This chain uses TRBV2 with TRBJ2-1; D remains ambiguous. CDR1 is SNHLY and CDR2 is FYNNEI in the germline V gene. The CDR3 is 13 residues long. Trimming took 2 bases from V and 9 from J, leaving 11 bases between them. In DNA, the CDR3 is TGTGCCAGCAGTGAAATGATCAGTGGTGAGCAGTTCTTC. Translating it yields CASSEMISGEQFF. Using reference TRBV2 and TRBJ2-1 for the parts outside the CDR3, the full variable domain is EPEVTQTPSHQVTQMGQEVILRCVPISNHLYFYWYRQILGQKVEFLVSFYNNEISEKSEIFDDQFSVERPDGSNFTLKIRSTKLEDSAMYFCASSEMISGEQFFGPGTRLTVL.